The clone carrying this TCR beta chain was counted between two and nine times. This sample is drawn from a study of identical twins. V was pared by 2 bases and J by 0 bases, with 11 bases between. The CDR3 length is 14 residues. Germline V gene lookup returns CDR1 DFQATT and CDR2 SNEGSKA (reference sequence). Via MiXCR, TCRdb re-called the 5' RACE reads, giving one row per CDR3 protein. The table records roughly 720,000 distinct CDR3 sequences, 15% to 20% of them present only once. These data also formed part of another study, on T cells expressing NK-cell markers.

This receptor was identified in a woman aged 18-35 years in good health. The specimen sequenced was PBMCs. This chain links TRBV20-1 with TRBJ2-7; TRBD1 or TRBD2 may be the D gene (5 bases each). The chain's CDR3 is CSARRAGSSYEQYF. In DNA form, the CDR3 reads TGCAGTGCTAGAAGGGCAGGGAGCTCCTACGAGCAGTACTTC.